Listed here are 3 T cell receptor beta chains from one sample, sequenced in a study of cytomegalovirus exposure and HLA in healthy donors. This PCR relied on a set of 60 Vbeta primers and 13 Jbeta primers. The assay was immunoSEQ multiplex PCR, and TCRdb's table has in-frame clones only and misses some. The sample carries under 70,000 clones, more than 60% recorded once. Input material: PBMCs. These receptors were obtained from a male donor in good health and CMV-seropositive.

The count of this clone is one. The chain uses TRBV11-2 and TRBJ1-1; D perhaps matches TRBD1 (6 bases). The CDR3 loop spans 14 amino acids. Germline values: CDR1 SGHAT, CDR2 FQNNGV. The V gene lost 3 bases and the J gene lost 3 bases, with 11 bases spanning the gap. The CDR3 region has the DNA TGTGCCAGCAGCTTGACAGGATGGGACACTGAAGCTTTCTTT. This sequence encodes CASSLTGWDTEAFF.

The rearrangement links TRBV5-6 to TRBJ2-5; 12 bases are shared with TRBD2. The CDR3 totals 15 residues. Germline CDR1 is SGHDT and CDR2 is YYEEEE. The V gene end was trimmed by 3 bases and the J gene end by 2 bases; junction bases not matched to a gene: 2. The CDR3 loop reads CASSSTSGGQETQYF. The CDR3 DNA is TGTGCCAGCAGCTCAACTAGCGGGGGGCAAGAGACCCAGTACTTC.

The J gene is TRBJ2-5, the V gene TRBV4-1, with D unresolved. The length of the CDR3 is 16 residues. V lost 1 base and J 2 bases, leaving 14 bases between the germline ends. Germline CDR1 reads MGHRA; CDR2 reads YSYEKL. CDR3 sequence: CASSQVYSLEQETQYF. The CDR3 nucleotides are TGCGCCAGCAGCCAAGTGTATTCGCTAGAACAAGAGACCCAGTACTTC.